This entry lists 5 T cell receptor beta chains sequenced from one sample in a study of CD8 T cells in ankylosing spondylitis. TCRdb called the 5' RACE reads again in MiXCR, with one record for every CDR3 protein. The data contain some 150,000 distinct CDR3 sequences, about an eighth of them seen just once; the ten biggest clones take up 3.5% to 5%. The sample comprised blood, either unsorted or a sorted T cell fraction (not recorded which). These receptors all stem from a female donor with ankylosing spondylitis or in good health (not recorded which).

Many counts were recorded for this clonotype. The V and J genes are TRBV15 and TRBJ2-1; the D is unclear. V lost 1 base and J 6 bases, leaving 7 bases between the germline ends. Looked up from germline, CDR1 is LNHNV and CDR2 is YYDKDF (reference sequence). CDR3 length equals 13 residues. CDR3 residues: CATSRGTGNEQFF. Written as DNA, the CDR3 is TGTGCCACCAGCAGAGGGACCGGCAATGAGCAGTTCTTC.

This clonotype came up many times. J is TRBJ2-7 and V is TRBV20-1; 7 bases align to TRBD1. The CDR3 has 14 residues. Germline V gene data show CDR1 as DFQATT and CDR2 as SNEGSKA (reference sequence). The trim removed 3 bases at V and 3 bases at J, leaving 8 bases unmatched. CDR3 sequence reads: CSASTGTADYEQYF. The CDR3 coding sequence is TGCAGTGCTAGCACCGGGACAGCTGACTACGAGCAGTACTTC.

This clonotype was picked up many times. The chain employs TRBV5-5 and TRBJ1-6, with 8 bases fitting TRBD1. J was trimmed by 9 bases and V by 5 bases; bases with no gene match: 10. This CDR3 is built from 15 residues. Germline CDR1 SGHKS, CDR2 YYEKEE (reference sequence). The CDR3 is CASSQGGTGRSPLHF. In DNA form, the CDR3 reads TGTGCCAGCAGTCAGGGGGGGACAGGTCGTTCACCCCTCCACTTT.

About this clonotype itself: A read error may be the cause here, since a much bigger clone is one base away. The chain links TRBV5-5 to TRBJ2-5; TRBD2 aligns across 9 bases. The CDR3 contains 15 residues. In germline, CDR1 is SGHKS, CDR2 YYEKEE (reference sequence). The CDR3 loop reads CASSAPGGGAETQHF. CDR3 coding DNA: TGTGCCAGCAGCGCTCCGGGCGGGGGGGCGGAGACCCAGCACTTC.

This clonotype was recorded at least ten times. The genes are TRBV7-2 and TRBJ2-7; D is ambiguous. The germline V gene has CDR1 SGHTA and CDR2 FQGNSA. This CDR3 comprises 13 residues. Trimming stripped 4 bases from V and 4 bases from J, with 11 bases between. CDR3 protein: CASSSPFVYEQYF. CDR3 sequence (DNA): TGTGCCAGCAGCTCCCCTTTCGTGTACGAGCAGTACTTC.